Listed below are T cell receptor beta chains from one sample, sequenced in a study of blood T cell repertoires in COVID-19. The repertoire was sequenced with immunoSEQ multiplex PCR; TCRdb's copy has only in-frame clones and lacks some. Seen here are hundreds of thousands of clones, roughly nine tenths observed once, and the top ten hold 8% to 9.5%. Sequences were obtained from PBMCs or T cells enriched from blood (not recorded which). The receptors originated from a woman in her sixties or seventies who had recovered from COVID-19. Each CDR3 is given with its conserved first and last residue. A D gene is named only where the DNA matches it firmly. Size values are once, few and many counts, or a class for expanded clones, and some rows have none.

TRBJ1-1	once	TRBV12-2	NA	TGTGCAAGTCGCTCCACCGGGACAGCTGAAGCTTTCTTT	CASRSTGTAEAFF
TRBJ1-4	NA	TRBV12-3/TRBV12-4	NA	TGTGCCAGCAGTTTACAGTCGGGGGAAAAACTGTTTTTT	CASSLQSGEKLFF
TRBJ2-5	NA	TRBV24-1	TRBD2	TGTGCCACCAGTGATTTAGGCGGGAGGGAGACCCAGTACTTC	CATSDLGGRETQYF
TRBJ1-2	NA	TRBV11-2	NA	TGTGCCAGCAGCCTTACGTCGGGATTCAACTATGGCTACACCTTC	CASSLTSGFNYGYTF
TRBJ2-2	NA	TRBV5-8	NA	TGTGCCAGCAGCCTAGTACTAAACACCGGGGAGCTGTTTTTT	CASSLVLNTGELFF
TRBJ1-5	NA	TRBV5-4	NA	TGTGCCAGCAGCTTGAGAGGGTCCGATCAGCCCCAGCATTTT	CASSLRGSDQPQHF
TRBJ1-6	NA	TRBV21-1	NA	TGTGCCAGCAGCAAAGTTGGGCAGGGGGGTTCACCCCTCCACTTT	CASSKVGQGGSPLHF
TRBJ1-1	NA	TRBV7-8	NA	TGTGCCAGCAGCTCCCTAACCGGGACAACTGAAGCTTTCTTT	CASSSLTGTTEAFF
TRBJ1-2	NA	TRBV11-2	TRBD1	TGTGCCAGCAGCTCTATTAAGACAGGGGGCAGTTATGGCTACACCTTC	CASSSIKTGGSYGYTF
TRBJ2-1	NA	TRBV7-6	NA	TGTGCCAGCAGCTCCCCCGCCTACAATGAGCAGTTCTTC	CASSSPAYNEQFF
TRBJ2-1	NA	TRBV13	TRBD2	TGTGCCAGCAGCCCCCCTAGCGGGGGGAGGAATGAGCAGTTCTTC	CASSPPSGGRNEQFF
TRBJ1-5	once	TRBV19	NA	TGTGCCAGTAGTGCGACGACAGTACATAGCAATCAGCCCCAGCATTTT	CASSATTVHSNQPQHF
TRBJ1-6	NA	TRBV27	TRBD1	TGTGCCAGCAGTTTCGGACAGGGACGTTCACCCCTCCACTTT	CASSFGQGRSPLHF
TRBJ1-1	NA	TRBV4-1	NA	TGCGCCAGCAGCCAACAACAGGGTCTGAACACTGAAGCTTTCTTT	CASSQQQGLNTEAFF
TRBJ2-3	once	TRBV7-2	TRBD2	TGTGCCAGCAGCTCCCAGGTGGCGGGGGGTAGGGATACGCAGTATTTT	CASSSQVAGGRDTQYF
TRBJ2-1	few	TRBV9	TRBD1	TGTGCCAGCAGCGTAGGGGGACAGGGAGTCTACAATGAGCAGTTCTTC	CASSVGGQGVYNEQFF
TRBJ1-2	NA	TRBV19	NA	TGTGCCTCAAGGGGCTATGGCTACACCTTC	CASRGYGYTF
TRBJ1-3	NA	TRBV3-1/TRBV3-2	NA	TGTGCCAGCAGCCAAGATGCAGGGACTGGAAACACCATATATTTT	CASSQDAGTGNTIYF
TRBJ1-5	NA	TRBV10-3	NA	TGCGCCTCGGGGGGGACTCCTAGCAATCAGCCCCAGCATTTT	CASGGTPSNQPQHF
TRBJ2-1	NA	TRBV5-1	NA	TGCGCCAGCAGCTCAAGGACATACTCCTACAATGAGCAGTTCTTC	CASSSRTYSYNEQFF
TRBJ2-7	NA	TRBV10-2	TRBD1	TGCGCCAGCATGGCGACAGGGGGCATCTACGAGCAGTACTTC	CASMATGGIYEQYF
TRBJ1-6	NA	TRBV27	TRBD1	TGTGCCACTGCTCTGGGACAGGGATATTCACCCCTCCACTTT	CATALGQGYSPLHF
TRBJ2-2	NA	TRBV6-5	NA	TGTGCCAGCAGTTATCTCGGGGGAGCGGACACCGGGGAGCTGTTTTTT	CASSYLGGADTGELFF
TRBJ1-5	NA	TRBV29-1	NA	TGCAGCGTTGAAGATCAATGGAGAGGGCCGGGCAATCAGCCCCAGCATTTT	CSVEDQWRGPGNQPQHF
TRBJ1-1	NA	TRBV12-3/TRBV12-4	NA	TGTGCCAGCAGACCTAGTATGAACACTGAAGCTTTCTTT	CASRPSMNTEAFF
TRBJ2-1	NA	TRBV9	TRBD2	TGTGCCAGCAGCGTAGGGGCTAGCGGGGGGCGGTTGACTGGCAATGAGCAGTTCTTC	CASSVGASGGRLTGNEQFF
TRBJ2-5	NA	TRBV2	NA	TGTGCCAGCAGTGAATCTTCAGGAAGGGGACAAGAGACCCAGTACTTC	CASSESSGRGQETQYF
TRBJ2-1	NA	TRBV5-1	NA	TGCGCCAGCAGCCCGGGGGAGCAGGGCCAAAAAATTTTCTTC	CASSPGEQGQKIFF
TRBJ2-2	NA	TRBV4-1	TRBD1	TGCGCCAGCAGCCCAGCAGGGGGGACAGGGGCTCCCACCGGGGAGCTGTTTTTT	CASSPAGGTGAPTGELFF
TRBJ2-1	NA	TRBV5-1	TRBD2	TGCGCCAGCAGCATACAGGCTAGCGGGGGGGACAATGAGCAGTTCTTC	CASSIQASGGDNEQFF
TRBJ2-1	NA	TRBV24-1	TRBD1	TGTGCCACCAGTGCCCCGACAGGGAAGGATGAGCAGTTCTTC	CATSAPTGKDEQFF
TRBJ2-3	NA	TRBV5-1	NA	TGCGCCAGCAGCGGAGGACTAACAGATACGCAGTATTTT	CASSGGLTDTQYF
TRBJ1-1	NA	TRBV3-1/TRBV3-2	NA	TGTGCCAGCAGCCGAGGGGCGGGGACTGAAGCTTTCTTT	CASSRGAGTEAFF
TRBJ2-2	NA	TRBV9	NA	TGTGCCAGCAGCGTGAGGCCACCCCCAGGGGGGGAGCTGTTTTTT	CASSVRPPPGGELFF
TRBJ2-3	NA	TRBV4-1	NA	TGCGCCAGCAGCCAAGATCCAGGGATTAGCACAGATACGCAGTATTTT	CASSQDPGISTDTQYF
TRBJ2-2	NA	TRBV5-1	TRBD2	TGCGCCAGCAGCTTGGTGGTGACTAGCGTCGCAGGGGAGCTGTTTTTT	CASSLVVTSVAGELFF
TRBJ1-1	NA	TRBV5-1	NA	TGCGCCAGCAGCTCCCAGGGTACCGCGAACACTGAAGCTTTCTTT	CASSSQGTANTEAFF
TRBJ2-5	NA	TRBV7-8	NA	TGTGCCAGCAGCCGGGCCCTGGCAGAGACCCAGTACTTC	CASSRALAETQYF
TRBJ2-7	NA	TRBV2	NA	TGTGCCAGCACCGAGAGGAGGGTAGGCTACGAGCAGTACTTC	CASTERRVGYEQYF
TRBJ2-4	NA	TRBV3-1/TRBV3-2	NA	TGTGCCAGCAGCCAAGAGGGAGCGGGTTTCGACATTCAGTACTTC	CASSQEGAGFDIQYF
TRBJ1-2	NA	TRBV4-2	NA	TGTGCCAGCAGCCAAGAAATTTCAGGGCCCTATGGCTACACCTTC	CASSQEISGPYGYTF
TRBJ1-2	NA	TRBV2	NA	TGTGCCAGCAGTAGGGCGGGGACTGGCTACACCTTC	CASSRAGTGYTF
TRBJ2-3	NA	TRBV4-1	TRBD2	TGCGCCAGCAGCCAAGATACGGGGGGGGCAACAGATACGCAGTATTTT	CASSQDTGGATDTQYF
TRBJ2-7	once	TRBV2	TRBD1	TGTGCCAGCAGACGCCGACAGGGGGGCAACGAGCAGTACTTC	CASRRRQGGNEQYF
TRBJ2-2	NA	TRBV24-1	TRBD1	TGTGCCACCAGTGATTTTTTCTGGGGACCGGGACAGTCGAACACCGGGGAGCTGTTTTTT	CATSDFFWGPGQSNTGELFF
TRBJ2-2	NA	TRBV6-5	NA	TGTGCCAGCAAACGGGGTGACGGGGAGCTGTTTTTT	CASKRGDGELFF
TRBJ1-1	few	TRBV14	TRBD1	TGTGCCAGCAGCGAACAGGGGGCGACTGAAGCTTTCTTT	CASSEQGATEAFF
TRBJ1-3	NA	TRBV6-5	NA	TGTGCCAGCAGGCCAGGGGCATTCTCTGGAAACACCATATATTTT	CASRPGAFSGNTIYF
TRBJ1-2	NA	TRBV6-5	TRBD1	TGTGCCAGCATAAGAGGGGGCGCGGAACAGTATGGCTACACCTTC	CASIRGGAEQYGYTF
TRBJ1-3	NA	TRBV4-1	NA	TGCGCCAGCAGCCAACAGGACATATTTGGAAACACCATATATTTT	CASSQQDIFGNTIYF